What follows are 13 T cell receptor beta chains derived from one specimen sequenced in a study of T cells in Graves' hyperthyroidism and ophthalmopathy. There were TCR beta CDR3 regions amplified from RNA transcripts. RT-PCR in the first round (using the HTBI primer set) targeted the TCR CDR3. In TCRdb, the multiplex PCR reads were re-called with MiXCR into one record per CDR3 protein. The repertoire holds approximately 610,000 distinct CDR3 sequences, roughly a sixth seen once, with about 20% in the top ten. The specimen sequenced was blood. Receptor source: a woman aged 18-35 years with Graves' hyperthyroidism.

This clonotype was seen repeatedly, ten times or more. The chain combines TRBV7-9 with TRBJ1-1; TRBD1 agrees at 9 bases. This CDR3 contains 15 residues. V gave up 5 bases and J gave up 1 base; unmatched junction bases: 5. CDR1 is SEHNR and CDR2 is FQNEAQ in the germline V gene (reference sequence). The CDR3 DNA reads TGTGCCAGCAGCATCGGACAGGGGCGGAACACTGAAGCTTTCTTT. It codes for CASSIGQGRNTEAFF.

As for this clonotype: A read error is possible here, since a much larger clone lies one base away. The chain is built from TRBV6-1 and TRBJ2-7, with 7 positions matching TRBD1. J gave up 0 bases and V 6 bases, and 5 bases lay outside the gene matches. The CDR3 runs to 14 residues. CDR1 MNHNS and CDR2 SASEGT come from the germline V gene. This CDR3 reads CASSQTGNSYEQYF. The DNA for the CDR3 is TGTGCCAGCAGCCAGACAGGGAACTCCTACGAGCAGTACTTC.

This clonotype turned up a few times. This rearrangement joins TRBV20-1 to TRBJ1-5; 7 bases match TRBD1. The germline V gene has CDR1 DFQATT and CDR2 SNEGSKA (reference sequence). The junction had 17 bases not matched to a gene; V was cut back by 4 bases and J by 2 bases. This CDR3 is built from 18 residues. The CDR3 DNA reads TGCAGTGCTACTCTTAGACAGGGCCCAGGTTGGGGCAATCAGCCCCAGCATTTT. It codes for CSATLRQGPGWGNQPQHF.

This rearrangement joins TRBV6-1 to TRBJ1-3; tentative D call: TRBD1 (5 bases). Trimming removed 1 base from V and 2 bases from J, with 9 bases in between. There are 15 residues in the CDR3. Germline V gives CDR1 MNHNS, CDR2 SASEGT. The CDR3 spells CASSEGGPPGNTIYF. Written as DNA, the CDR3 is TGTGCCAGCAGTGAAGGGGGCCCTCCTGGAAACACCATATATTTT.

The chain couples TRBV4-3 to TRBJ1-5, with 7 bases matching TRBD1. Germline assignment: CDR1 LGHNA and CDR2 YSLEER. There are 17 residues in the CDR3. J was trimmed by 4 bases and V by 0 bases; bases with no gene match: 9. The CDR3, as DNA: TGCGCCAGCAGCCAAGATCTCGGACAGGAGGATAATCAGCCCCAGCATTTT. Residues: CASSQDLGQEDNQPQHF.

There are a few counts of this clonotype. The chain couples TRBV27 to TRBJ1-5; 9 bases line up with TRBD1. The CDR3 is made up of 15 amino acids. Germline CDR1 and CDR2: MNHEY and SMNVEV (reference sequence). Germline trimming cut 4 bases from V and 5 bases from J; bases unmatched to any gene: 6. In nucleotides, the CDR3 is TGTGCCAGCAGTTCACAGGGGGCGTGGGATCAGCCCCAGCATTTT. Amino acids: CASSSQGAWDQPQHF.

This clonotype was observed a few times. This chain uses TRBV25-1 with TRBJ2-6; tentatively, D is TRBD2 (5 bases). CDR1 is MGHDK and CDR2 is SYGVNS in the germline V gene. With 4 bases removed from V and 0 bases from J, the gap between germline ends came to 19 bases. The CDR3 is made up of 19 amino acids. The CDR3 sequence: CASSAYSPGKVSGANVLTF. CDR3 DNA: TGTGCCAGCAGTGCCTACAGCCCGGGAAAAGTCTCTGGGGCCAACGTCCTGACTTTC.

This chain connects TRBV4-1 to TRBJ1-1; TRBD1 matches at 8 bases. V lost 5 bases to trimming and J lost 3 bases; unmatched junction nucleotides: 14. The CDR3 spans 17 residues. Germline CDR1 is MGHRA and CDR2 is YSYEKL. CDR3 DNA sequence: TGCGCCAGCAGCTCCTACCCCAGGGGGCCCTCGGACACTGAAGCTTTCTTT. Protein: CASSSYPRGPSDTEAFF.

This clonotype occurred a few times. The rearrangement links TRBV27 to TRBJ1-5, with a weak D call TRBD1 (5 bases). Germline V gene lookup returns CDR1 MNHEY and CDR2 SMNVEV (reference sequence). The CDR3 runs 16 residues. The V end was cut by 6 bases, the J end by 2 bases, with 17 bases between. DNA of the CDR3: TGTGCCAGCAGCCAAATTTCCAGGGTGGGCAATCAGCCCCAGCATTTT. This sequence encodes CASSQISRVGNQPQHF.

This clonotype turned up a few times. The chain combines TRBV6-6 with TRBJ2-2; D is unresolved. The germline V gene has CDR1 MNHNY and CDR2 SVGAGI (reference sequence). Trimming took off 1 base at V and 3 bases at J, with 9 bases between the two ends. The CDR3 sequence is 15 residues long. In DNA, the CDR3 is TGTGCCAGCAGTTACTTCGGATCCGACACCGGGGAGCTGTTTTTT. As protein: CASSYFGSDTGELFF.

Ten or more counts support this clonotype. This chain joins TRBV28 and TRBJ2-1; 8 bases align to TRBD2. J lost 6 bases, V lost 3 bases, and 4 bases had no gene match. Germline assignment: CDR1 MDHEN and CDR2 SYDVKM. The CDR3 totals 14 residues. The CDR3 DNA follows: TGTGCCAGCAGTTTCGAGCGGGAGTTCAATGAGCAGTTCTTC. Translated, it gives CASSFEREFNEQFF.

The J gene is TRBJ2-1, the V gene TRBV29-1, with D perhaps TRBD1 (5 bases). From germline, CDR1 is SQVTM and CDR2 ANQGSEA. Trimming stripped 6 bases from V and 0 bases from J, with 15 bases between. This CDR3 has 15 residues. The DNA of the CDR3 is TGCAGCGTCCATCAGGGCCCCAGCTCCTACAATGAGCAGTTCTTC. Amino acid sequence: CSVHQGPSSYNEQFF.

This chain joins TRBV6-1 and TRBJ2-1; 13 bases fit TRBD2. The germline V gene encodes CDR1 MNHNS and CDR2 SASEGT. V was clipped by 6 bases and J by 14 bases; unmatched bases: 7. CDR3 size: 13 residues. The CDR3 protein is CASRKLAGGAKFF. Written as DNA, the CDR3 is TGTGCCAGCAGGAAACTAGCGGGAGGGGCCAAGTTCTTC.